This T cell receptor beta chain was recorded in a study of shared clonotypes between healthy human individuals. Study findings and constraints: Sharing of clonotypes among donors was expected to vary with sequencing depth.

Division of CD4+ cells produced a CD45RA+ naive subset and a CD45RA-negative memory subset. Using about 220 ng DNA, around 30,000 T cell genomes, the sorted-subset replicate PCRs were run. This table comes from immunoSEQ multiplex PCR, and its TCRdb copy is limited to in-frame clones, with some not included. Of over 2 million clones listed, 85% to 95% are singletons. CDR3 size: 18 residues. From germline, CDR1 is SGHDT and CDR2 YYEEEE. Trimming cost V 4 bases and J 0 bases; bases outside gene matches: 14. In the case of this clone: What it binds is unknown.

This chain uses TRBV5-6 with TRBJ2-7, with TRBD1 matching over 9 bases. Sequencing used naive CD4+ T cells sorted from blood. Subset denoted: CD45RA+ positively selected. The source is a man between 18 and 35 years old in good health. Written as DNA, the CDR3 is TGTGCCAGCAGCAGCGTCCCGGGACAGGGCCCAAGCTCCTACGAGCAGTACTTC. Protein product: CASSSVPGQGPSSYEQYF.